Listed here are 11 T cell receptor beta chains from one sample, sequenced in a study of blood T cell repertoires in COVID-19. TCRdb keeps only in-frame clones here, not all; method: immunoSEQ multiplex PCR. The sample lists roughly 130,000 clones; 86% were seen once. The sample consisted of PBMCs or T cells enriched from blood (not recorded which). These receptors all stem from a woman in her 50s who had recovered from COVID-19.

A remark on this clone: At one end the junction does not follow the germline gene, possibly because of a read error. In DNA form, the CDR3 reads TGTGCTAGCAGCCCCTTACTAGCCTCGGCAGATACGCAGTATTTT. Translating gives CASSPLLASADTQYF. The rearrangement joins TRBV7-7 to TRBJ2-3; tentatively, D is TRBD2 (6 bases). The CDR3 length is 15 residues. Germline V gene data show CDR1 as SSHAT and CDR2 as FNYEAQ (reference sequence).

V usage is TRBV6-5 and J usage is TRBJ2-5, with D possibly TRBD2 on 5 matching bases. Trimming stripped 7 bases from V and 5 bases from J, with 8 bases between. CDR3 length: 11 amino acids. Germline CDR1 and CDR2: MNHEY and SVGAGI. CDR3: CASTLAETQYF. CDR3 coding DNA: TGTGCCAGCACTTTAGCGGAGACCCAGTACTTC.

This clone was seen a single time. The rearrangement uses TRBV5-4 and TRBJ2-3; 10 nucleotides match TRBD2. CDR1 is SGHNT, CDR2 YYREEE, per germline (reference sequence). This CDR3 has 16 residues. V trimming: 0 bases; J trimming: 4 bases; junction bases outside the gene matches: 5. DNA of the CDR3: TGTGCCAGCAGCTTGGACACTAGCGGGGTGGCAGATACGCAGTATTTT. This sequence encodes CASSLDTSGVADTQYF.

The rearrangement joins TRBV5-1 to TRBJ2-3; 8 positions agree with TRBD2. The J segment lost 0 bases and the V segment lost 0 bases, leaving 9 bases of the junction unmatched. CDR3 length: 18 residues. Germline V gene sequence: CDR1 SGHRS, CDR2 YFSETQ. The CDR3 nucleotides are TGCGCCAGCAGCTTGGGGACATCAACTAGCGGTAGCACAGATACGCAGTATTTT. Amino acid sequence: CASSLGTSTSGSTDTQYF. The variable domain in full, completed from reference TRBV5-1 and TRBJ2-3, reads KAGVTQTPRYLIKTRGQQVTLSCSPISGHRSVSWYQQTPGQGLQFLFEYFSETQRNKGNFPGRFSGRQFSNSRSEMNVSTLELGDSALYLCASSLGTSTSGSTDTQYFGPGTRLTVL.

The rearrangement joins TRBV2 to TRBJ2-6; weak D call: TRBD1 (5 bases). There are 16 residues in the CDR3. V was trimmed by 0 bases and J by 3 bases, leaving 9 bases between them. CDR1 and CDR2 (germline): SNHLY, FYNNEI. The CDR3 protein is CASSEAPGFGANVLTF. In DNA, the CDR3 is TGTGCCAGCAGTGAAGCTCCAGGGTTTGGGGCCAACGTCCTGACTTTC.

The chain recombines TRBV27 with TRBJ1-6; no clear D. The CDR3 consists of 14 residues. The germline CDR1 and CDR2 sequences are MNHEY and SMNVEV (reference sequence). V dropped 6 bases and J dropped 6 bases, with 12 bases sitting between them. The chain's CDR3 is CASRSILRNSPLHF. The DNA of the CDR3 is TGTGCCAGCAGGAGTATATTACGTAATTCACCCCTCCACTTT.

V and J are TRBV3-1 (or the pseudogene TRBV3-2) and TRBJ2-7, with TRBD1 matching over 11 bases. Losses at the gene ends were 4 bases for V and 6 bases for J; bases not matched to a gene: 5. Germline V gene sequence: CDR1 LGHDT, CDR2 YNNKEL (reference sequence). The CDR3 spans 14 residues. The CDR3 nucleotides read TGTGCCAGCAGCCCTAGGGACAGGGGGACCGAGCAGTACTTC. Its translation: CASSPRDRGTEQYF.

The rearrangement uses TRBV19 and TRBJ2-2, with 7 nucleotides matching TRBD1. CDR1 and CDR2 from the germline V gene are LNHDA and SQIVND (reference sequence). This CDR3 comprises 19 residues. V lost 1 base and J lost 2; bases outside the gene matches: 13. The CDR3 bases are TGTGCCAGTAGTATAGGTTTTATTTGGGGGACAGCTAACACCGGGGAGCTGTTTTTT. Its protein is CASSIGFIWGTANTGELFF. Filled out from reference TRBV19 and TRBJ2-2, the complete variable domain reads DGGITQSPKYLFRKEGQNVTLSCEQNLNHDAMYWYRQDPGQGLRLIYYSQIVNDFQKGDIAEGYSVSREKKESFPLTVTSAQKNPTAFYLCASSIGFIWGTANTGELFFGEGSRLTVL.

The V call is TRBV9, the J call TRBJ2-2; 7 bases map to TRBD2. The CDR3 is 15 amino acids. The J segment lost 6 bases and the V segment lost 0 bases, leaving 5 bases of the junction unmatched. Germline CDR1 SGDLS, CDR2 YYNGEE. The CDR3 DNA reads TGTGCCAGCAGCGTAGGAACTAGCGCGTCCGGGGAGCTGTTTTTT. Its protein product is CASSVGTSASGELFF.

V usage is TRBV4-3 and J usage is TRBJ1-4; TRBD1 matches 7 bases. CDR1 LGHNA and CDR2 YSLEER come from the germline V gene. V dropped 0 bases and J dropped 9; count of bases not matched to a gene: 7. The CDR3 consists of 15 residues. The CDR3 DNA reads as TGCGCCAGCAGCCAAGATTCGAACAGGGGTAAAAAACTGTTTTTT. The encoded protein is CASSQDSNRGKKLFF.

J is TRBJ1-6 and V is TRBV30; the match to TRBD1 covers 9 bases. Germline values: CDR1 GTSNPN, CDR2 SVGIG (reference sequence). Trimming at V came to 4 bases and at J to 10 bases, leaving 5 bases not matched to a gene. This CDR3 has 13 amino acids. The CDR3 region is CAWTAGTGSPLHF. The CDR3 DNA reads as TGTGCCTGGACTGCAGGGACAGGGTCACCCCTCCACTTT.